What follows is one TCR beta chain and its context. The CDR3 is 18 amino acids. Germline-derived CDR1 and CDR2 are KGHSH and LQKENI. With 3 bases removed from V and 5 bases from J, the gap between germline ends came to 25 bases. TCRdb keeps only in-frame clones here, not all; method: immunoSEQ multiplex PCR. Among 350,000 to 450,000 clones listed, around nine tenths were seen once. This specimen belongs to a study of control samples from healthy donors and cancer patients. This receptor was taken from a man aged 40-49 years with head and neck cancer. The sequencing input was PBMCs. This sequence joins TRBV18 and TRBJ2-5, with D perhaps matching TRBD1 or TRBD2 (7 bases each). This CDR3 is CASSPLSGVNRGGETQYF. The CDR3 nucleotides are TGTGCCAGCTCACCCTTGTCGGGCGTCAACAGGGGAGGGGAGACCCAGTACTTC.